The TCR beta chain under discussion was sequenced for a study of blood T cell repertoires in COVID-19 (dated by TCRdb to 2018 to 2021). Regarding the study in general: Samples covering the acute and convalescent phases of COVID-19 were provided by collaborators in the United States, Italy and Spain. Deeply sampled blood TCRbeta repertoires from subjects exposed to, actively infected with, or recovered from COVID-19 were included in the dataset. The repertoires were released in a freely available public database intended as a resource for research on the immune response to SARS-CoV-2. The prospective study material was composed of cDNA or gDNA derived from T cells, B-cell-depleted T cells, or PBMCs. Samples were obtained from the ongoing ImmuneRACE study (first 160 participants) and from approximately 1,200 subjects provided by 6 global collaborators. HLA class I and class II types, where available, came from metadata supplied by the sample provider rather than from assay-based typing. Nearly every sample came with metadata listing a de-identified subject ID, COVID-19 status, age in years and sex. Study-wide conclusions, independent of this receptor: How much clinical and demographic metadata was included differed by source and by participant, and the metadata was provided uncurated.

The CDR3 covers 15 residues, taking in both the cysteine and the phenylalanine. This entry keeps only the CDR3 DNA: 45 bases, framed from base 1. According to the germline V gene, CDR1 reads MDHEN and CDR2 reads SYDVKM. Trimming takes 3 bases from V and 4 bases from J, and the germline ends sit 15 bases apart. The immunoSEQ Assay, a bias-controlled multiplex PCR, was used to amplify TCRbeta CDR3 regions from genomic DNA. The study's own analysis went as follows. Nucleated cell counts per sample were estimated from amplification of reference gene primers within the assay. Sequence reads were collapsed and filtered to measure the absolute abundance of every unique TCRbeta CDR3 rearrangement. Productive Simpson clonality was computed per sample as the square root of Simpson's diversity index over productive rearrangements. Entries here come from immuneACCESS through TCRdb and include only in-frame sequences with V and J called. Some clones fail to appear in such tables; in the studies checked, an unresolved V gene covers under half of the shortfall, and the cause of the remainder is unknown. Clone size and the V and J calls come from that table; the DNA yielded D and trimming. In this sample the table shows a few hundred thousand clones, roughly nine tenths of which occur a single time. Over 9% of the sample belongs to the ten largest clones.

As regards this clone: Its antigen has not been determined. Per-base qualities were not stored, and no clone one base away is much larger.

Participants in the prospective study were enrolled through a virtual design, were aged 18 to 89 years, and lived in approximately 24 United States geographic areas. In the prospective study, participants were assigned to cohorts based on the clinical history participants reported in a screening survey and a study questionnaire. ImmuneRACE Cohort 3 recovered participants were defined by two consecutive negative NP/OP PCR tests, healthcare professional clearance, or symptom resolution. Each participant in the prospective study had whole blood, serum and a nasopharyngeal or oropharyngeal swab collected by mobile phlebotomists. Additional blood draws and questionnaires over an approximately 2-month period could optionally be provided by prospective study participants. Prospective study blood samples were shipped either frozen or at room temperature before DNA extraction.

This receptor was identified in a woman aged 25 to 45 who had recovered from COVID-19. The rearranged segments are TRBV28 and TRBJ1-1; no D gene is confidently identified. Sequenced input: PBMCs or T cells enriched from blood (not recorded which). The CDR3 protein is CASSFWAASSTEAFF. At the DNA level, the sequence is TGTGCCAGCAGTTTTTGGGCAGCTTCCAGCACTGAAGCTTTCTTT. Joined to the reference TRBV28 and TRBJ1-1 proteins, this CDR3 gives the full variable domain: DVKVTQSSRYLVKRTGEKVFLECVQDMDHENMFWYRQDPGLGLRLIYFSYDVKMKEKGDIPEGYSVSREKKERFSLILESASTNQTSMYLCASSFWAASSTEAFFGQGTRLTVV.